This T cell receptor beta chain was obtained from a study of PD-1 blockade in classical Hodgkin lymphoma. Comment on this clone: Its antigen is still unknown.

Time point in this sample: cycle 4 day 1 (C4D1), after six to seven weeks of nivolumab. The patients all showed relapse after autologous stem cell transplantation, while their brentuximab vedotin exposure varied. Patients showed best responses of complete response, partial response or progressive disease. This CDR3 spans 14 amino acids. V lost 6 bases to trimming and J lost 5 bases, with 14 bases between them. Germline loops: CDR1 KGHSH, CDR2 LQKENI. Sequencing used immunoSEQ multiplex PCR; TCRdb keeps in-frame clones, though not all of them. Here the sample spans tens of thousands of clones, about nine tenths being singletons. Study findings and constraints: Repertoire difference causes, possibly disease activity or prior therapy, remain undefined. For complete responders, baseline diversity was comparable to that of newly diagnosed patients. The study reported lower baseline TCR diversity in newly diagnosed patients than in healthy donors.

The chain employs TRBV18 and TRBJ2-1, with a possible D match to TRBD2 (6 bases). The TCR originated in a human donor with classical Hodgkin lymphoma. The material was peripheral blood mononuclear cells (PBMCs), obtained before the fourth cycle of nivolumab. Here the CDR3 reads CASSPGGNHNEQFF. The CDR3 nucleotides are TGTGCCAGCTCCCCCGGGGGTAACCACAATGAGCAGTTCTTC.